This TCR beta chain was profiled in a study of blood T cell repertoires in COVID-19. Source study methods: Counts of nucleated cells, estimated from reference gene primer amplification, were obtained. Generated by immunoSEQ multiplex PCR, the TCRdb table keeps only in-frame clones and is missing some. The V and J calls and clone size are taken from that table; D and trimming were inferred from the DNA. The data show some 200,000 clones, with roughly four fifths seen just once and about 4.6% held by the top ten. Participant reports of clinical history set cohort assignment. V gave up 0 bases and J gave up 10 bases, with 13 bases separating them. Germline V gene data show CDR1 as SGHTA and CDR2 as FQGTGA. This CDR3 is 15 amino acids long.

The specimen sequenced was PBMCs or T cells enriched from blood (not recorded which). This receptor was obtained from a woman in her forties or fifties who had been exposed to COVID-19. V gene TRBV7-3 combines with J gene TRBJ1-6; possible D gene TRBD1, 5 bases. As DNA, the CDR3 is TGTGCCAGCAGCTTAACGTCCGCAGGGAAGTCACCCCTCCACTTT. It is translated as CASSLTSAGKSPLHF.